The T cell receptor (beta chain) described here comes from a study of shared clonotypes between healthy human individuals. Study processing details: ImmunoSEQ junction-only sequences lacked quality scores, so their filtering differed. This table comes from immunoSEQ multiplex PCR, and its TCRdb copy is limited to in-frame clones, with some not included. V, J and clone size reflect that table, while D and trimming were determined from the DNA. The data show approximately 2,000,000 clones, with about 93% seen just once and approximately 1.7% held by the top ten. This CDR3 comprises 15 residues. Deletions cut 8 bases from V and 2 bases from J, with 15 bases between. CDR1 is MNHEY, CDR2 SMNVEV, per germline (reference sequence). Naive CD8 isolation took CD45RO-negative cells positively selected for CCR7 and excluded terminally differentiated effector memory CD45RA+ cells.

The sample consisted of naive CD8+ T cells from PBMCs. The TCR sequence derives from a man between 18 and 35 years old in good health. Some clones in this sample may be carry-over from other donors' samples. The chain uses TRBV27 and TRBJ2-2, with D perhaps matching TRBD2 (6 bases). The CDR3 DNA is TGTGCCAGCGCGTGGAGGGAGTTAAACACCGGGGAGCTGTTTTTT. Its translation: CASAWRELNTGELFF.